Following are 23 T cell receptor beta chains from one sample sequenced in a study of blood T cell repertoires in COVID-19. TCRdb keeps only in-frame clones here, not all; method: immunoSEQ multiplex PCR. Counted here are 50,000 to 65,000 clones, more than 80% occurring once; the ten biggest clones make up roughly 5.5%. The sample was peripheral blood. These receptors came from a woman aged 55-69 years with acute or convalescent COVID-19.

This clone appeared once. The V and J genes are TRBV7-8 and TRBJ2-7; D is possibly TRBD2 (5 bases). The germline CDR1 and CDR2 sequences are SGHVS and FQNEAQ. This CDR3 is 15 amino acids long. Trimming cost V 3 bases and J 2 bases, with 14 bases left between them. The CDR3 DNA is TGTGCCAGCAGCTTTCAAAATAGCGACACCTACGAGCAGTACTTC. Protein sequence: CASSFQNSDTYEQYF.

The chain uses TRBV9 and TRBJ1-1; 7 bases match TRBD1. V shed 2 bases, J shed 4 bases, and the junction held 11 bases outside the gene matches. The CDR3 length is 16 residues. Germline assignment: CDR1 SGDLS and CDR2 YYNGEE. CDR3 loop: CASSVGFGDSGTEAFF. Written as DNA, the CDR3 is TGTGCCAGCAGCGTGGGGTTCGGGGACAGTGGCACTGAAGCTTTCTTT. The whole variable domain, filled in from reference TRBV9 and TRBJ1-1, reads DSGVTQTPKHLITATGQRVTLRCSPRSGDLSVYWYQQSLDQGLQFLIQYYNGEERAKGNILERFSAQQFPDLHSELNLSSLELGDSALYFCASSVGFGDSGTEAFFGQGTRLTVV.

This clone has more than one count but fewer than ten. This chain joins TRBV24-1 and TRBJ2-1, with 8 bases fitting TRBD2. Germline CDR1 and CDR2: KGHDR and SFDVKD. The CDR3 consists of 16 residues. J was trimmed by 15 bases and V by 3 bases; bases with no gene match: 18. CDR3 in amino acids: CATSDPGPGAGVEWFF. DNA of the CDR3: TGTGCCACCAGTGATCCCGGGCCGGGAGCGGGAGTTGAATGGTTCTTC.

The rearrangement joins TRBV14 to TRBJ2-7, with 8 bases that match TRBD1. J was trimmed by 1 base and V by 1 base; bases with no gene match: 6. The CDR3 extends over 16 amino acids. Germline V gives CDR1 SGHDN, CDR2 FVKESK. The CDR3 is CASSQVGQGWSYEQYF. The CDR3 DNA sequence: TGTGCCAGCAGCCAAGTTGGACAGGGTTGGTCCTACGAGCAGTACTTC.

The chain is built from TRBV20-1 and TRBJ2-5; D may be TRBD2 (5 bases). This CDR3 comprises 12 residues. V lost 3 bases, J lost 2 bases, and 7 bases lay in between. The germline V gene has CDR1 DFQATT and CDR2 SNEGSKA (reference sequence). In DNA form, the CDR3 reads TGCAGTGCTAGTAGCGATCAAGAGACCCAGTACTTC. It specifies CSASSDQETQYF.

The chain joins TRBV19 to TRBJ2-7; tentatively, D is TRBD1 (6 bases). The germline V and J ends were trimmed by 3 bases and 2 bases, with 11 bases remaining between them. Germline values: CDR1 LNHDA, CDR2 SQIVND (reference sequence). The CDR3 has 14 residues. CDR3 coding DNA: TGTGCCAGTAGTATTCCAGGGGAGACCTACGAGCAGTACTTC. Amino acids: CASSIPGETYEQYF.

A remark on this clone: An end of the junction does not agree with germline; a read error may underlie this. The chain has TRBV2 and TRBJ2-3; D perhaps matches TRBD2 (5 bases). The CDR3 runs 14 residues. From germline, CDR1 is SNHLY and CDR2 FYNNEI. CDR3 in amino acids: CASSEGLTTDTQYF. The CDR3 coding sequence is TGTGCCAGCAGCGAAGGACTCACCACAGATACGCAGTATTTT.

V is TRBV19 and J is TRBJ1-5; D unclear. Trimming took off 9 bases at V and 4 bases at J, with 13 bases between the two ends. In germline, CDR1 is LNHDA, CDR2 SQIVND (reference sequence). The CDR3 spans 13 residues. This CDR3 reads CASQNHQNQPQHF. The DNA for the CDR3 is TGTGCCAGCCAGAATCACCAGAATCAGCCCCAGCATTTT.

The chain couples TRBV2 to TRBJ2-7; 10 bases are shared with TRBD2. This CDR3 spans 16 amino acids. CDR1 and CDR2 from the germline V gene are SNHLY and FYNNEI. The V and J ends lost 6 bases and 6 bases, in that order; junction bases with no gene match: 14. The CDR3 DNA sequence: TGTGCCAGCAGGGCTAGCGGGAGAATCAGGGCTCGCGAGCAGTACTTC. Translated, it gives CASRASGRIRAREQYF.

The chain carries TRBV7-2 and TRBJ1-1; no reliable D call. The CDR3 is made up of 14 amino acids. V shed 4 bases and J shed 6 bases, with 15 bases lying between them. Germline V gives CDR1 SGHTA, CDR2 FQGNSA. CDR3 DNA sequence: TGTGCCAGCAGCTCCCAGAACCGATACGCTGAAGCTTTCTTT. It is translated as CASSSQNRYAEAFF.

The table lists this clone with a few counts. CDR3 sequence: CASSQANQPQHF. In nucleotides, the CDR3 is TGTGCCAGCAGCCAAGCGAACCAGCCCCAGCATTTT. This chain joins TRBV6-5 and TRBJ1-5; D gene unclear. The germline V and J ends were trimmed by 6 bases and 7 bases, with 10 bases remaining between them. The CDR3 consists of 12 residues. Germline-derived CDR1 and CDR2 are MNHEY and SVGAGI.

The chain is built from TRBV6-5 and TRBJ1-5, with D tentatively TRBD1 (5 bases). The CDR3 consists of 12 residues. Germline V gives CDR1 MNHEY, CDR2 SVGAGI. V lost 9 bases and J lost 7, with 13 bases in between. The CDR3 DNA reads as TGTGCCAGTCAGGGTTCTGGACAGCCCCAGCATTTT. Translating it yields CASQGSGQPQHF.

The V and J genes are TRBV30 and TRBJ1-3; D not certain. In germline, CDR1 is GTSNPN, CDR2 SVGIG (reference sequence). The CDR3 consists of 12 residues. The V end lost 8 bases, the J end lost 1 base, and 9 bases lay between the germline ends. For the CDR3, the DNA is TGTGCCCTGAAACTATCTGGAAACACCATATATTTT. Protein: CALKLSGNTIYF.

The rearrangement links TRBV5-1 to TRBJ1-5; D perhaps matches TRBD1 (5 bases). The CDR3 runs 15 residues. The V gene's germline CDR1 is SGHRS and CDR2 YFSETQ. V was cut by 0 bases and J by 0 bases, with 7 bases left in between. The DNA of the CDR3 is TGCGCCAGCAGCTTGGAGGGGTATAGCAATCAGCCCCAGCATTTT. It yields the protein CASSLEGYSNQPQHF.

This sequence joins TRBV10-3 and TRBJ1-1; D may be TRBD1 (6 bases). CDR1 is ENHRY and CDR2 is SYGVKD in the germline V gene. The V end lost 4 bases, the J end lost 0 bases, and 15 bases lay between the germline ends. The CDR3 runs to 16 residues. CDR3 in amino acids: CAISGEPGHLNTEAFF. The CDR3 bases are TGTGCCATCAGTGGTGAGCCGGGACACCTGAACACTGAAGCTTTCTTT.

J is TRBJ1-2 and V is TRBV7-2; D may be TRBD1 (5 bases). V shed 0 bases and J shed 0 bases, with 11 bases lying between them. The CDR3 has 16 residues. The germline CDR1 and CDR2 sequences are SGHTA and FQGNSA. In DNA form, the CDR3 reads TGTGCCAGCAGCTTAGCGGCAGGGTCAGCTAACTATGGCTACACCTTC. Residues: CASSLAAGSANYGYTF.

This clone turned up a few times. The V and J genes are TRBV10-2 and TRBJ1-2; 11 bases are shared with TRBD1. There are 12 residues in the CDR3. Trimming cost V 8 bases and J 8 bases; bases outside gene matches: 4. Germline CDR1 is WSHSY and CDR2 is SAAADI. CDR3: CASGDRGKGYTF. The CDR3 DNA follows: TGCGCCAGCGGGGACAGGGGGAAAGGCTACACCTTC.

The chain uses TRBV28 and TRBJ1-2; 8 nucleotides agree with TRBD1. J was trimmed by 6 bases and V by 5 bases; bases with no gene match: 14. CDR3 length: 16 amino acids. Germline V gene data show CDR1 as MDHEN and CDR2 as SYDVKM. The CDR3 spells CASSEWTGFILNGYTF. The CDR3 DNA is TGTGCCAGCAGTGAGTGGACAGGGTTCATCTTGAATGGCTACACCTTC.

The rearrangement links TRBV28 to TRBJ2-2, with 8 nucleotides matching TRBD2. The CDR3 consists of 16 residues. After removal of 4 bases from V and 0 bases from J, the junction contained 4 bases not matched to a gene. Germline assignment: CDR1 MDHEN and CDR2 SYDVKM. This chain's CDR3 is CASSSGLGTNTGELFF. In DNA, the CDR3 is TGTGCCAGCAGTTCGGGACTAGGGACGAACACCGGGGAGCTGTTTTTT. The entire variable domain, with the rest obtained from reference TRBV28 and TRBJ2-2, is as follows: DVKVTQSSRYLVKRTGEKVFLECVQDMDHENMFWYRQDPGLGLRLIYFSYDVKMKEKGDIPEGYSVSREKKERFSLILESASTNQTSMYLCASSSGLGTNTGELFFGEGSRLTVL.

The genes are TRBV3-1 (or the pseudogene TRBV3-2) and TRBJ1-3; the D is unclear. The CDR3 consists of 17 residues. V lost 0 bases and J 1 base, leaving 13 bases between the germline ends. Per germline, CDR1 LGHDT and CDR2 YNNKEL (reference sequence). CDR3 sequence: CASSQDRVSGSGNTIYF. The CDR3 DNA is TGTGCCAGCAGCCAAGATCGGGTCTCCGGGTCTGGAAACACCATATATTTT.

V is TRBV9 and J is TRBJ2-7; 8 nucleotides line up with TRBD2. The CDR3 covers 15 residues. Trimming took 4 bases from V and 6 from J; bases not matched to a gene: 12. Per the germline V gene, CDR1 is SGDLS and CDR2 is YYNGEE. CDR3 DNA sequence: TGTGCCAGCAGCCCGGGAGGGACGCCAGAAGGCGAGCAGTACTTC. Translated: CASSPGGTPEGEQYF.

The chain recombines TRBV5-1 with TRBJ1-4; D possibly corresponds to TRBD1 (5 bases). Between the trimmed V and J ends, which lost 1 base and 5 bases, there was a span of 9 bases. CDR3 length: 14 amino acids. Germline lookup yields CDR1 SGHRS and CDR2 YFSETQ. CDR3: CASSLSGGNEKLFF. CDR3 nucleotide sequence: TGCGCCAGCAGCTTGAGTGGGGGGAATGAAAAACTGTTTTTT.

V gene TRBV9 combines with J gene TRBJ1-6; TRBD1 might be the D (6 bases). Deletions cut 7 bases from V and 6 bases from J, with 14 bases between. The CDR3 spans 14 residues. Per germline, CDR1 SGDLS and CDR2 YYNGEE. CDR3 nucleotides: TGTGCCAGCCACCCGGGACACACTAATTCACCCCTCCACTTT. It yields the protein CASHPGHTNSPLHF.